The entry below gives a single T cell receptor beta chain sequence along with its context. These data are taken from a study of blood T cell repertoires in COVID-19. Sequencing used immunoSEQ multiplex PCR; TCRdb keeps in-frame clones, though not all of them. The data contain 200,000 to 250,000 clones, 70% to 90% of them singletons. The CDR3 length is 13 residues. Germline CDR1 reads SQVTM; CDR2 reads ANQGSEA. Trimming removed 4 bases from V and 3 bases from J, with 9 bases in between. The origin of this receptor is a woman aged 25 to 45 who had recovered from COVID-19. Sequencing was performed on peripheral blood. The chain recombines TRBV29-1 with TRBJ2-2; tentatively, D is TRBD1 (5 bases). CDR3 region: CSVAGHYTGELFF. The CDR3 coding sequence is TGCAGCGTTGCAGGACACTACACCGGGGAGCTGTTTTTT.